One T cell receptor (beta chain) is described in this entry. Categorization into cohorts depended on clinical history that participants reported. Here immunoSEQ multiplex PCR was the method, and the copy in TCRdb shows in-frame clones only, minus some. The sample holds 200,000 to 250,000 clones; 82% are singletons and the top ten take roughly 3.5%. The CDR3 spans 11 residues. From germline, CDR1 is SQVTM and CDR2 ANQGSEA. J lost 9 bases, V lost 7 bases, and 5 bases had no gene match. The entry originates in a study of blood T cell repertoires in COVID-19. Across the study: Some COVID-19 samples were acute and others convalescent; all came from the United States, Italy and Spain. PBMCs, B-cell-depleted T cells, or T cells were the source of the cDNA or gDNA that made up the material.

The receptor's source is an older woman who had recovered from COVID-19. Sequencing was done on a sample of PBMCs or T cells enriched from blood (not recorded which). V gene TRBV29-1 combines with J gene TRBJ1-4, with TRBD1 matching 7 bases. The CDR3 protein is CSAGTAQKLFF. The CDR3 DNA sequence: TGCAGCGCTGGGACAGCCCAAAAACTGTTTTTT.